A selection of T cell receptor beta chains follows, all from one sample in a study of CD8+CD57+ T cells in acquired aplastic anemia. TCRdb fed the reads into MiXCR, producing one record per CDR3 protein. The table lists 150,000 to 200,000 distinct CDR3 sequences, approximately 40% of them singletons. The sample was sorted CD4+, CD8+, or CD8+CD57+ T cells (not recorded which) from PBMCs. These receptors were taken from a human donor in good health. Each CDR3 is given with its conserved first and last residue. A D gene is named only where the DNA matches it firmly. Clone sizes are given selectively: once, few, many, or a class where the clone is expanded.

CDR3aa: CASSLGGLENSPLHF
CDR3nt: TGTGCCAGCAGCTTAGGAGGGTTAGAGAATTCACCCCTCCACTTT
abundance: -
v_gene: TRBV7-9
j_gene: TRBJ1-6
d_gene: -

CDR3aa: CSVVITGTSSYEQYF
CDR3nt: TGCAGCGTTGTTATTACCGGGACTAGCTCCTACGAGCAGTACTTC
abundance: few
v_gene: TRBV29-1
j_gene: TRBJ2-7
d_gene: TRBD2

CDR3aa: CSAKGTSGGHYEQYF
CDR3nt: TGCAGTGCCAAAGGGACTAGCGGGGGCCACTACGAGCAGTACTTC
abundance: many
v_gene: TRBV20-1
j_gene: TRBJ2-7
d_gene: TRBD2

CDR3aa: CASSFGEKSYEQYF
CDR3nt: TGTGCCAGCAGCTTTGGCGAGAAGTCCTACGAGCAGTACTTC
abundance: many
v_gene: TRBV11-3
j_gene: TRBJ2-7
d_gene: -

CDR3aa: CSAHKPEGYNEQFF
CDR3nt: TGCAGTGCGCATAAGCCCGAGGGCTACAATGAGCAGTTCTTC
abundance: many
v_gene: TRBV20-1
j_gene: TRBJ2-1
d_gene: -

CDR3aa: CASRLGGPTDTQYF
CDR3nt: TGTGCCAGCCGATTGGGGGGCCCGACAGATACGCAGTATTTT
abundance: many
v_gene: TRBV11-3
j_gene: TRBJ2-3
d_gene: -

CDR3aa: CSARDGATNEKLFF
CDR3nt: TGCAGTGCTAGAGATGGGGCAACTAATGAAAAACTGTTTTTT
abundance: -
v_gene: TRBV20-1
j_gene: TRBJ1-4
d_gene: -

CDR3aa: CAISESGQGLTEAFF
CDR3nt: TGTGCCATCAGTGAGTCGGGACAGGGATTAACTGAAGCTTTCTTT
abundance: few
v_gene: TRBV10-3
j_gene: TRBJ1-1
d_gene: TRBD1

CDR3aa: CASSLRADRGHLEQYF
CDR3nt: TGTGCCAGCAGTTTACGTGCGGACAGGGGGCATCTCGAGCAGTACTTC
abundance: many
v_gene: TRBV27
j_gene: TRBJ2-7
d_gene: TRBD1

CDR3aa: CAPRREGYTF
CDR3nt: TGTGCCCCGAGAAGGGAAGGCTACACCTTC
abundance: -
v_gene: TRBV27
j_gene: TRBJ1-2
d_gene: -

CDR3aa: CSVRPDVLVGANEKLFF
CDR3nt: TGCAGCGTTAGGCCAGACGTTTTGGTGGGGGCTAATGAAAAACTGTTTTTT
abundance: many
v_gene: TRBV29-1
j_gene: TRBJ1-4
d_gene: -

CDR3aa: CASSPRTGPYEQYF
CDR3nt: TGTGCCAGCAGCCCTCGGACAGGTCCCTACGAGCAGTACTTC
abundance: many
v_gene: TRBV27
j_gene: TRBJ2-7
d_gene: TRBD1

CDR3aa: CSLSGGDTGELFF
CDR3nt: TGCAGCCTATCCGGGGGGGACACCGGGGAGCTGTTTTTT
abundance: -
v_gene: TRBV20-1
j_gene: TRBJ2-2
d_gene: TRBD2

CDR3aa: CASSTTTLGIDTQYF
CDR3nt: TGTGCCAGTAGTACAACAACGTTAGGCATAGATACGCAGTATTTT
abundance: once
v_gene: TRBV19
j_gene: TRBJ2-3
d_gene: -

CDR3aa: CASSLEGGSYEQYF
CDR3nt: TGTGCCAGCAGCTTAGAAGGGGGCAGCTACGAGCAGTACTTC
abundance: many
v_gene: TRBV11-1
j_gene: TRBJ2-7
d_gene: TRBD1

CDR3aa: CASRWDSQGNSPLHF
CDR3nt: TGTGCCAGCAGGTGGGACAGTCAGGGTAATTCACCCCTCCACTTT
abundance: many
v_gene: TRBV3-1
j_gene: TRBJ1-6
d_gene: TRBD1

CDR3aa: CASSYRRGWDYEQYF
CDR3nt: TGTGCCAGCAGTTATAGGCGGGGCTGGGACTACGAGCAGTACTTC
abundance: many
v_gene: TRBV6-5
j_gene: TRBJ2-7
d_gene: -

CDR3aa: CASRENGQGYNEQFF
CDR3nt: TGTGCCAGCAGGGAGAATGGACAGGGCTACAATGAGCAGTTCTTC
abundance: many
v_gene: TRBV6-2/TRBV6-3
j_gene: TRBJ2-1
d_gene: TRBD1

CDR3aa: CASTWSMDTEAFF
CDR3nt: TGTGCCAGTACATGGAGCATGGACACTGAAGCTTTCTTT
abundance: -
v_gene: TRBV7-3
j_gene: TRBJ1-1
d_gene: -

CDR3aa: CASSSGDTQYF
CDR3nt: TGTGCCAGCAGCTCGGGGGATACGCAGTATTTT
abundance: many
v_gene: TRBV28
j_gene: TRBJ2-3
d_gene: -